This TCR beta chain was sequenced for a study of T-cell reconstitution after alpha-beta-depleted transplantation in children. V dropped 4 bases and J dropped 2 bases, with 15 bases sitting between them. Germline V gene data show CDR1 as MGHRA and CDR2 as YSYEKL. The CDR3 has 16 residues. Library preparation (for TCRbeta) was performed with unique molecular identifiers. From the PCR reads, TCRdb called clonotypes with MiXCR, one entry per CDR3 protein. The sample consists of hundreds of thousands of distinct CDR3 sequences, about 10% of them appearing once. This sequence joins TRBV4-1 and TRBJ2-1; D gene uncertain. This TCR came from a human donor who donated a stem cell graft to a child with acute myeloid leukemia. The sample was PBMCs from the stem cell graft donor, taken from the stem cell graft. This CDR3 is CASSLFHGETYNEQFF. DNA of the CDR3: TGCGCCAGCAGCCTCTTCCACGGAGAAACCTACAATGAGCAGTTCTTC.